This TCR beta chain was retrieved from a study of metastatic and nonmetastatic thyroid tumors. Background on the study: Thyroid patients, malignant and benign, had repertoires compared across blood and tumor or nodule tissue.

J lost 13 bases, V lost 3 bases, and 8 bases had no gene match. This CDR3 is 12 amino acids long. CDR1 is MGHRA, CDR2 YSYEKL, per germline. TCRdb used MiXCR to call clones anew from the PCR reads. The profile shows thousands of clones, approximately 28% of them singletons. This clone was counted ten times or more. Not a single patient had been given any form of treatment at any point before undergoing thyroid surgery. This TCR was recovered from a female donor with papillary thyroid cancer or a benign thyroid nodule (not recorded which). Some clones in this sample may be carry-over from other donors' samples. The sample comprised tumor tissue. V is TRBV4-1 and J is TRBJ1-2; 7 bases line up with TRBD1. CDR3 nucleotide sequence: TGCGCCAGCAGCCAGGCAGGGGGAAGATGCACCTTC. The encoded protein is CASSQAGGRCTF.